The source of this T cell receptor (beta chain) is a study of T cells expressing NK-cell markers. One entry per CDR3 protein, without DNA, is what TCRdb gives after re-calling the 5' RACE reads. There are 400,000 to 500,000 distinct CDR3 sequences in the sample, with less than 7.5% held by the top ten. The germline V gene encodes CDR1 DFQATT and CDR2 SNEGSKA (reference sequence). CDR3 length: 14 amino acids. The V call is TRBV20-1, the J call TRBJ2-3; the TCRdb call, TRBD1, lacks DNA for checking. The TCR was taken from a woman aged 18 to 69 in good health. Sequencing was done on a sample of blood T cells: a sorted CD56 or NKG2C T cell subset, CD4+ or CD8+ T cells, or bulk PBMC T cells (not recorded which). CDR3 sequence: CSAWTGPRTDTQYF.